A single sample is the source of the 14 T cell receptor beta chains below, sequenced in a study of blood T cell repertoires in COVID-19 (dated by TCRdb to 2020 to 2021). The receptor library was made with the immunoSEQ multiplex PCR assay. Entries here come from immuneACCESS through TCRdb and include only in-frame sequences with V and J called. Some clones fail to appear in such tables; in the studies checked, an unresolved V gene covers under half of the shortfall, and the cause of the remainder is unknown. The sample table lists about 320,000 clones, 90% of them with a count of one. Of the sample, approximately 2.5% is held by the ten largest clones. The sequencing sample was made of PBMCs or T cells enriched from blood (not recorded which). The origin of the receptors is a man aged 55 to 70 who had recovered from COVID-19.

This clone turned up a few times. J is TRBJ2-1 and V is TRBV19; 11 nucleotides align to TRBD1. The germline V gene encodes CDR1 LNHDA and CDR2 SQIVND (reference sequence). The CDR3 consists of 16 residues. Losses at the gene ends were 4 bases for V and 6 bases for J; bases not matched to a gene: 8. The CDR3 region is CASSNVLGQGVNEQFF. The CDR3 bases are TGTGCCAGTAGTAACGTTTTGGGACAGGGGGTCAATGAGCAGTTCTTC. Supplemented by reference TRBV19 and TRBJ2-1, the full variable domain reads DGGITQSPKYLFRKEGQNVTLSCEQNLNHDAMYWYRQDPGQGLRLIYYSQIVNDFQKGDIAEGYSVSREKKESFPLTVTSAQKNPTAFYLCASSNVLGQGVNEQFFGPGTRLTVL.

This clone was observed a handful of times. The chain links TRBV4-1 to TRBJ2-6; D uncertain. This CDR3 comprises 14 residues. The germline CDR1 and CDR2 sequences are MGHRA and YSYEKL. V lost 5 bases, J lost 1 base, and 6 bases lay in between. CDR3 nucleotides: TGCGCCAGCAGCTTCCTTTCTGGGGCCAACGTCCTGACTTTC. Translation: CASSFLSGANVLTF.

Written as DNA, the CDR3 is TGTGCCAGCAGTTACGAGCAGGGAATTCAGCCCCAGCATTTT. Residues: CASSYEQGIQPQHF. The chain is built from TRBV6-5 and TRBJ1-5; weak D call: TRBD1 (5 bases). Germline V gene lookup returns CDR1 MNHEY and CDR2 SVGAGI. Trimming cost V 2 bases and J 6 bases, with 11 bases left between them. The CDR3 is made up of 14 amino acids.

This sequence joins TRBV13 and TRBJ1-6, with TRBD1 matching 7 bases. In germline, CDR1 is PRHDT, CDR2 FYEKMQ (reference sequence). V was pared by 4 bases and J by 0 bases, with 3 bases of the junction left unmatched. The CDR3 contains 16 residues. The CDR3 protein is CASSSRDSSYNSPLHF. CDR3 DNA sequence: TGTGCCAGCAGCTCCCGGGACAGCTCCTATAATTCACCCCTCCACTTT.

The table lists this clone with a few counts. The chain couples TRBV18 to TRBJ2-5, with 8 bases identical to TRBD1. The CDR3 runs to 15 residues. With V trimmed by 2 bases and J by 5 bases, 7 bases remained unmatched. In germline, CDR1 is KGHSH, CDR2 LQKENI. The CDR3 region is CASSPSRGRGETQYF. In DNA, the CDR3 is TGTGCCAGCTCACCATCCAGGGGGCGCGGTGAGACCCAGTACTTC.

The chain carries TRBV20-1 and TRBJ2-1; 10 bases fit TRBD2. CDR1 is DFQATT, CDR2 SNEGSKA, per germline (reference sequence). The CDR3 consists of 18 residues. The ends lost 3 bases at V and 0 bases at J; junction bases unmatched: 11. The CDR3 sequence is CSASLLAGALSSYNEQFF. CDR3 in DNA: TGCAGTGCTAGTTTGCTAGCGGGGGCCCTGAGCTCCTACAATGAGCAGTTCTTC.

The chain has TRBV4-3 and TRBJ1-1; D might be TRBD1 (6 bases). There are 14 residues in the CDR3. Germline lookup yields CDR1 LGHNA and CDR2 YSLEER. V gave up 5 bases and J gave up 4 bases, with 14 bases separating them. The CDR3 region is CASSYKGDTTEAFF. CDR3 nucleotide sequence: TGCGCCAGCAGCTACAAGGGGGACACCACTGAAGCTTTCTTT.

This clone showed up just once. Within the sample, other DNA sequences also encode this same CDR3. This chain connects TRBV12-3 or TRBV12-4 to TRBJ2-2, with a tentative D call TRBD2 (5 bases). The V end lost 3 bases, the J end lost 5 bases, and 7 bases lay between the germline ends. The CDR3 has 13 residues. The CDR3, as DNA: TGTGCCAGCAGTTTGGGCGGGACCGGGGAGCTGTTTTTT. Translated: CASSLGGTGELFF.

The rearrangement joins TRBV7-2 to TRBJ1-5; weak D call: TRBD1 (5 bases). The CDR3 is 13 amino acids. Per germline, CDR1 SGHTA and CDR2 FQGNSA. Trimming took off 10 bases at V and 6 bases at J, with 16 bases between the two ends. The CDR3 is CATTEGATQPQHF. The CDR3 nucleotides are TGTGCCACCACGGAAGGGGCCACTCAGCCCCAGCATTTT.

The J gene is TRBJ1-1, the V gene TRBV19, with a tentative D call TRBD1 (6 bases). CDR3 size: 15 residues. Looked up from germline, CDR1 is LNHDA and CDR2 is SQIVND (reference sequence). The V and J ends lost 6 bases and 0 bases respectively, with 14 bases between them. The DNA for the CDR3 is TGTGCCAGTAGAACTTCGAAGGGGGTGAACACTGAAGCTTTCTTT. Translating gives CASRTSKGVNTEAFF.

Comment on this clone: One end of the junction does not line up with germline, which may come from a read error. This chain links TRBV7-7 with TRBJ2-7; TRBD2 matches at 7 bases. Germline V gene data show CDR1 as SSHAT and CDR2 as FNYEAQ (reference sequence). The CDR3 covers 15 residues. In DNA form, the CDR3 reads TGTGCTAGCAGCCCTCGGGGAGGGCGTATAACCGAGCAGTACTTC. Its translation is CASSPRGGRITEQYF.

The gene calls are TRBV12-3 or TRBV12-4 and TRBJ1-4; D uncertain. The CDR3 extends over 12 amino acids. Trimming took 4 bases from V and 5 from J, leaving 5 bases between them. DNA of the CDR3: TGTGCCAGCAGTTACATCAATGAAAAACTGTTTTTT. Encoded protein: CASSYINEKLFF.

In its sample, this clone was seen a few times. The CDR3 protein is CAWGKGGNQPQHF. In DNA, the CDR3 is TGTGCCTGGGGTAAGGGGGGCAATCAGCCCCAGCATTTT. The chain uses TRBV30 and TRBJ1-5; perhaps TRBD1 as D (6 bases). The germline gives CDR1 GTSNPN, CDR2 SVGIG (reference sequence). V dropped 5 bases and J dropped 2 bases, with 10 bases sitting between them. This CDR3 is built from 13 residues. Full variable domain (outside the CDR3, taken from reference TRBV30 and TRBJ1-5): SQTIHQWPATLVQPVGSPLSLECTVEGTSNPNLYWYRQAAGRGLQLLFYSVGIGQISSEVPQNLSASRPQDRQFILSSKKLLLSDSGFYLCAWGKGGNQPQHFGDGTRLSIL.

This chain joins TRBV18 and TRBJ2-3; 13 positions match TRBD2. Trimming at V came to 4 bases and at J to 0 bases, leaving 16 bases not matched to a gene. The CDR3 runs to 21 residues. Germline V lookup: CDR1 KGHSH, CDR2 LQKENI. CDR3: CASSRTPGLAGAKTSTDTQYF. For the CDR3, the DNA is TGTGCCAGCTCACGGACCCCAGGACTAGCGGGAGCCAAGACTAGCACAGATACGCAGTATTTT.